This TCR beta chain stems from a study of beta chain features in type 1 diabetes. The CDR3 has 17 residues. The germline CDR1 and CDR2 sequences are ENHRY and SYGVKD. All of the isolated RNA was reverse transcribed, so expressed TCRB transcripts were sequenced. The table came from immunoSEQ multiplex PCR; TCRdb's copy has only in-frame clones and leaves some out. The sample shows about 320,000 clones, 12% to 15% of them seen only once. Concerning this clone itself: Mismatch with germline at one junction end may stem from a read error.

The source material was central memory CD4+ T cells from blood. The sequence was collected from a man aged 25 to 40 in good health. The chain recombines TRBV10-3 with TRBJ2-4; D not resolved. CDR3: CASSPQLERLAKNIQYF. CDR3 coding DNA: TGTGCCAGCAGTCCTCAGCTAGAGAGACTAGCCAAAAACATTCAGTACTTC.